Sequencing of this TCR beta chain was carried out in a study of control samples from healthy donors and cancer patients. Trimming stripped 1 base from V and 0 bases from J, with 9 bases between. Germline V gene sequence: CDR1 PRHDT, CDR2 FYEKMQ (reference sequence). The CDR3 sequence is 15 residues long. TCRdb keeps only in-frame clones here, not all; method: immunoSEQ multiplex PCR. The table includes fewer than 95,000 clones, around 83% detected once. Material for sequencing was blood. This clonotype was obtained from a woman between 50 and 59 years old in good health. V gene TRBV13 combines with J gene TRBJ1-1, with no clear D. CDR3 sequence (DNA): TGTGCCAGCAGCTTAGAAGTAGGAGTGAACACTGAAGCTTTCTTT. Encoded protein: CASSLEVGVNTEAFF.